What follows are 4 T cell receptor beta chains derived from one specimen sequenced in a study of blood T cell repertoires in COVID-19. The repertoire was sequenced with immunoSEQ multiplex PCR; TCRdb's copy has only in-frame clones and lacks some. This repertoire shows about 78,000 clones, around nine tenths found once; its top ten account for about 2.1%. The specimen was peripheral blood. These receptors were obtained from a woman aged 55-70 years with acute or convalescent COVID-19.

V usage is TRBV6-5 and J usage is TRBJ2-7; tentative D call: TRBD2 (6 bases). The V end was cut by 0 bases, the J end by 3 bases, with 15 bases between. The V gene's germline CDR1 is MNHEY and CDR2 SVGAGI. The CDR3 extends over 16 amino acids. Here the CDR3 reads CASSYSISGLSYEQYF. CDR3 sequence (DNA): TGTGCCAGCAGTTACTCTATCTCGGGACTGAGCTACGAGCAGTACTTC.

This clone was counted a few times. The chain carries TRBV19 and TRBJ2-7; 7 positions agree with TRBD1. Germline CDR1 is LNHDA and CDR2 is SQIVND (reference sequence). V shed 4 bases, J shed 3 bases, and the junction held 3 bases outside the gene matches. This CDR3 is built from 13 residues. In DNA form, the CDR3 reads TGTGCCAGTAGTAACAGGGGTAGCTACGAGCAGTACTTC. This sequence encodes CASSNRGSYEQYF.

V and J are TRBV28 and TRBJ1-1; 8 bases agree with TRBD1. The CDR3 is 15 amino acids. Trimming removed 6 bases from V and 4 bases from J; junction bases left unmatched: 10. Germline V gene sequence: CDR1 MDHEN, CDR2 SYDVKM. The CDR3 sequence is CASSATGQGGTEAFF. The CDR3 DNA sequence: TGTGCCAGCAGCGCAACCGGACAGGGTGGCACTGAAGCTTTCTTT.

Only a few counts were recorded for this clone. The chain combines TRBV19 with TRBJ2-4; D possibly corresponds to TRBD1 (6 bases). V lost 6 bases to trimming and J lost 6 bases, with 15 bases between them. CDR1 is LNHDA, CDR2 SQIVND, per germline (reference sequence). The CDR3 has 14 residues. CDR3 residues: CASSPRDKVNIQYF. As DNA, the CDR3 is TGTGCCAGTAGCCCCCGGGACAAGGTAAACATTCAGTACTTC.